This T cell receptor beta chain came from a study of human T cells and chemical hapten exposure. Trimming stripped 0 bases from V and 0 bases from J, with 10 bases between. This CDR3 has 16 amino acids. Germline lookup yields CDR1 SGHNT and CDR2 YYREEE (reference sequence). TCRdb reprocessed the RACE reads with MiXCR, giving one entry per CDR3 protein. The sample has over 70,000 distinct CDR3 sequences; roughly a tenth are singletons. The time point is: patch test 3, about 24 weeks after DPC sensitization. Described treatment: therapeutic diphenylcyclopropenone sensitization with weekly scalp DPC. The receptor was derived from a woman in her thirties with alopecia areata. Some clones in this sample may be carry-over from other donors' samples. The starting material was whole blood, obtained in connection with sensitization to the hapten diphenylcyclopropenone (DPC). The V and J genes are TRBV5-4 and TRBJ2-1, with D possibly being TRBD2 (6 bases). The CDR3 loop is CASSLDGGASYNEQFF. The CDR3, as DNA: TGTGCCAGCAGCTTGGATGGAGGGGCCTCCTACAATGAGCAGTTCTTC.